This TCR beta chain was sequenced during a study of tumor and adjacent non-tumor tissue in lung cancer. The CDR3 extends over 17 amino acids. The germline CDR1 and CDR2 sequences are LGHNA and YNFKEQ. RNA was extracted from bulk tissue without any cell sorting. Distant lung tissue was collected more than 3 cm away from the tumor edge. Study-wide results and limits: Tumor tissue had significantly higher TCR diversity than normal lung. Tumor repertoires had a smaller top 100 clone share than normal lung.

The library came from three nested PCR rounds adapted from ARM-PCR protocols. In TCRdb, the multiplex PCR reads were re-called with MiXCR into one record per CDR3 protein. The sample has about 98,000 distinct CDR3 sequences, 80% seen once. As concerns this clonotype: Its target is not known. Likely a read error: the CDR3 ends without its conserved phenylalanine or tryptophan.

The sequence came from a man aged 55 to 70 with small cell lung cancer. Source material: distant non-tumor lung tissue. The V gene is TRBV4-2, the J gene TRBJ2-3; possibly TRBD1 or TRBD2 for D (7 bases each). CDR3 bases: TGTGCCAGCAGCCCGGACCCAAGCGGGGAGGGGACAGATACACAGTATCGT. Encoded protein: CASSPDPSGEGTDTQYR.